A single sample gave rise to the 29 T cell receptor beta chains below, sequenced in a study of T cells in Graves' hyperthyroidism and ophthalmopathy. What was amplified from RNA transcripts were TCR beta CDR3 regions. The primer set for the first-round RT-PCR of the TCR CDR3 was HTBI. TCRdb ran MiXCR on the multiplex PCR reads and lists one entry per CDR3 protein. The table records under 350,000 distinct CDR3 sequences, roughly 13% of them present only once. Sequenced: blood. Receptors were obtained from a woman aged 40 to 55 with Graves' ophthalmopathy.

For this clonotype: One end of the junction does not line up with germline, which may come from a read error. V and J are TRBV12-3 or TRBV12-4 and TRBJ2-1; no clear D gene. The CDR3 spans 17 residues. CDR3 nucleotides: TGTGCCAGCAGCTTAGGAGCTAGTATTCCTTTTATAGATGAGCAGTTCTTC. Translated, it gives CASSLGASIPFIDEQFF.

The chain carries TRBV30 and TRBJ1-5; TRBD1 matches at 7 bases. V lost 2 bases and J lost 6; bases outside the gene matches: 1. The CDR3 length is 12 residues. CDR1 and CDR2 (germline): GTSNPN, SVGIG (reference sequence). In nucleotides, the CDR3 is TGTGCCTGGAGTCCAGGGGGTCAGCCCCAGCATTTT. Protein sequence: CAWSPGGQPQHF.

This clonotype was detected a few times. CDR3 sequence reads: CASSFKASGRYEQFF. CDR3 sequence (DNA): TGTGCCAGCAGCTTTAAGGCTAGCGGGAGATATGAGCAGTTCTTC. This chain joins TRBV5-4 and TRBJ2-1, with TRBD2 matching over 10 bases. The germline V gene encodes CDR1 SGHNT and CDR2 YYREEE (reference sequence). V shed 2 bases and J 8 bases; nucleotides not matched to a gene: 7. The CDR3 contains 15 residues.

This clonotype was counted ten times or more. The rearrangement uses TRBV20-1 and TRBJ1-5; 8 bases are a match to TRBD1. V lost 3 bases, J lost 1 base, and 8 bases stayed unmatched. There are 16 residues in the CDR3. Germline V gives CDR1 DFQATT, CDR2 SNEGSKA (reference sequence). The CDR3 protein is CSARNFRQGSNQPQHF. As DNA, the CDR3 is TGCAGTGCTAGGAACTTTAGACAGGGGAGCAATCAGCCCCAGCATTTT.

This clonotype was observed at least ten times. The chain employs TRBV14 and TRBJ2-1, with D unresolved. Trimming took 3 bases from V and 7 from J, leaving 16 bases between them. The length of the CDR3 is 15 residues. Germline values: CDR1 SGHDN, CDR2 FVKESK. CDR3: CASSQRQSPTNEQFF. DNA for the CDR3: TGTGCCAGCAGCCAGAGGCAGTCCCCAACTAATGAGCAGTTCTTC.

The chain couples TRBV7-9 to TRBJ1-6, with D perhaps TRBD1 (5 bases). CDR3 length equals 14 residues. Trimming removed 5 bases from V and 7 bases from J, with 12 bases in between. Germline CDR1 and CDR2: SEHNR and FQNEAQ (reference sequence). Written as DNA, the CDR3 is TGTGCCAGCAGCGTCGCGGGGCGAAATTCACCCCTCCACTTT. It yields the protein CASSVAGRNSPLHF.

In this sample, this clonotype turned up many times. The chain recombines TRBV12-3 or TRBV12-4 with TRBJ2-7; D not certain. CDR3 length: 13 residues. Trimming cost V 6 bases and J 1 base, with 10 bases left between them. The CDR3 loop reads CASRSDGSYEQYF. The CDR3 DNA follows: TGTGCCAGCAGGTCCGATGGGTCCTACGAGCAGTACTTC.

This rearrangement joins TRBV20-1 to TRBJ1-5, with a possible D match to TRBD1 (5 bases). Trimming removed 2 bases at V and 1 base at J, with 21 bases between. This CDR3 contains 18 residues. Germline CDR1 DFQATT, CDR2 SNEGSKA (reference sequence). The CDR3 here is CSARRGGRGSGSNQPQHF. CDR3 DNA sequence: TGCAGTGCTAGACGGGGGGGACGGGGCAGCGGCAGCAATCAGCCCCAGCATTTT.

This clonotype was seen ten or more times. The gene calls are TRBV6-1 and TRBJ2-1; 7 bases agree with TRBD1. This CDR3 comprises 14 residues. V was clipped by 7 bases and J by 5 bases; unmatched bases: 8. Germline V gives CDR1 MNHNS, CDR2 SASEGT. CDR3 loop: CASNSGDSDNEQFF. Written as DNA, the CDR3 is TGTGCCAGCAATAGTGGGGACAGCGACAATGAGCAGTTCTTC.

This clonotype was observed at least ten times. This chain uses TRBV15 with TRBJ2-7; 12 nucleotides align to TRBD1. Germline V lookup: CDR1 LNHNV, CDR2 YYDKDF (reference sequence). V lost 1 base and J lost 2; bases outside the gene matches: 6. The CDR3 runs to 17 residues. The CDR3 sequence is CATSRAPRDRGPYEQYF. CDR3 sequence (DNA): TGTGCCACCAGCAGAGCTCCTAGGGACAGGGGGCCCTACGAGCAGTACTTC.

CDR3 nucleotides: TGTGCCAGCGCCGGGACTAGGCCCTACGAGCAGTACTTC. Protein product: CASAGTRPYEQYF. This chain uses TRBV6-1 with TRBJ2-7; TRBD2 agrees at 8 bases. This CDR3 is 13 amino acids long. CDR1 and CDR2 (germline): MNHNS, SASEGT. V lost 8 bases to trimming and J lost 2 bases; unmatched junction nucleotides: 5.

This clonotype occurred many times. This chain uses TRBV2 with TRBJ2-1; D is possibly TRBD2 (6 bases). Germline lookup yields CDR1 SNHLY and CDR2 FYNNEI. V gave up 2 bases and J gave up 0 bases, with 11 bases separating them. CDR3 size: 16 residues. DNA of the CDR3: TGTGCCAGCAGTGAACGGGGGTTAAGCTCCTACAATGAGCAGTTCTTC. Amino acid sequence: CASSERGLSSYNEQFF.

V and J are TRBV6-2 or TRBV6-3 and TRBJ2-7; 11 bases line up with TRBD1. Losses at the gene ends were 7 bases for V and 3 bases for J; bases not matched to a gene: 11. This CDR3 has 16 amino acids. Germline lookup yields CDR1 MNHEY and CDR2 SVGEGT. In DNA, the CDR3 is TGTGCCAGCATGAAAGGCGGACAGGGGGCCCTCTACGAGCAGTACTTC. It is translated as CASMKGGQGALYEQYF.

The CDR3 protein is CASSVSTGQNNEQFF. Written as DNA, the CDR3 is TGTGCCAGCAGCGTAAGTACGGGACAGAACAATGAGCAGTTCTTC. The J gene is TRBJ2-1, the V gene TRBV9; 7 nucleotides line up with TRBD1. The ends lost 1 base at V and 5 bases at J; junction bases unmatched: 6. The CDR3 runs 15 residues. Per the germline V gene, CDR1 is SGDLS and CDR2 is YYNGEE.

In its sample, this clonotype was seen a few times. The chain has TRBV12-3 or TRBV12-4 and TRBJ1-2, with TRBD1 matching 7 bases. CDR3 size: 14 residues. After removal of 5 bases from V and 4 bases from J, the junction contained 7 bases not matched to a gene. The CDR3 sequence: CASSTDRVIYGYTF. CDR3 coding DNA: TGTGCCAGCAGTACTGACAGGGTTATCTATGGCTACACCTTC.

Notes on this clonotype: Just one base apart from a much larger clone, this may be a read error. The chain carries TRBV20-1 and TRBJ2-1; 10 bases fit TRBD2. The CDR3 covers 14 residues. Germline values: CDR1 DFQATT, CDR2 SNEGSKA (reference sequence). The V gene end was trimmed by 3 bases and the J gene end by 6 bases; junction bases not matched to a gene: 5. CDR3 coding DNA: TGCAGTGCTAGTAGCGGGGGGCTTGGCAATGAGCAGTTCTTC. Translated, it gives CSASSGGLGNEQFF.

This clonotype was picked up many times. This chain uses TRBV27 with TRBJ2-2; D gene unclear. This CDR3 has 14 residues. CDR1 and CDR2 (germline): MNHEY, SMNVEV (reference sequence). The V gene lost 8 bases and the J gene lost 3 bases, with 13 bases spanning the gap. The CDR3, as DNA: TGTGCCAGCGGCACATTGGGTTACACCGGGGAGCTGTTTTTT. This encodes CASGTLGYTGELFF.

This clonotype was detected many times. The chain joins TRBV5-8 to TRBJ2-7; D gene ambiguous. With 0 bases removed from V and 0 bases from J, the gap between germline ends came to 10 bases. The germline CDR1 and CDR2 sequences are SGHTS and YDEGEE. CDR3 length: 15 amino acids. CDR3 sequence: CASSLGNGASYEQYF. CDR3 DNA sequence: TGTGCCAGCAGCTTGGGTAACGGAGCCTCCTACGAGCAGTACTTC. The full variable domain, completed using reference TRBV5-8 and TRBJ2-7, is EAGVTQSPTHLIKTRGQQATLRCSPISGHTSVYWYQQALGLGLQFLLWYDEGEERNRGNFPPRFSGRQFPNYSSELNVNALELEDSALYLCASSLGNGASYEQYFGPGTRLTVT.

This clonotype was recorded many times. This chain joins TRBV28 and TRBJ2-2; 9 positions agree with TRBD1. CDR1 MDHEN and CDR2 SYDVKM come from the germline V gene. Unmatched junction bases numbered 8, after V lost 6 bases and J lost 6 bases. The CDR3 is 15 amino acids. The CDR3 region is CASSQGGQGSGELFF. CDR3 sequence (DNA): TGTGCCAGCAGCCAGGGGGGACAGGGCTCCGGGGAGCTGTTTTTT.

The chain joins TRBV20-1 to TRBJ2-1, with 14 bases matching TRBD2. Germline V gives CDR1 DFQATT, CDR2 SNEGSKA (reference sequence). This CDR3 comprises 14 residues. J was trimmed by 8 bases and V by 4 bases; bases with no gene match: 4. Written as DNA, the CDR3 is TGCAGTGCTACTCCGGGACTAGCGGGAGATGAGCAGTTCTTC. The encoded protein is CSATPGLAGDEQFF.

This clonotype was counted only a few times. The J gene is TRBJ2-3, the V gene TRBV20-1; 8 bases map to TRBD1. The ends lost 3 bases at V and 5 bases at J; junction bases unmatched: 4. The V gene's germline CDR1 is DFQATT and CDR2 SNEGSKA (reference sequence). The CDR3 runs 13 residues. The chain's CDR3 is CSASGQGRDTQYF. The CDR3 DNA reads TGCAGTGCTAGTGGACAGGGCCGAGATACGCAGTATTTT.

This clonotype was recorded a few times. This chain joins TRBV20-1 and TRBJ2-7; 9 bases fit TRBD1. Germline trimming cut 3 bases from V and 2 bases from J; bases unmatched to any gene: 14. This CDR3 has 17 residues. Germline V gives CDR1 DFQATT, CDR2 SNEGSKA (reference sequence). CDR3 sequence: CSARGDRVREVAYEQYF. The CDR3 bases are TGCAGTGCTAGGGGGGACAGGGTAAGGGAGGTTGCCTACGAGCAGTACTTC.

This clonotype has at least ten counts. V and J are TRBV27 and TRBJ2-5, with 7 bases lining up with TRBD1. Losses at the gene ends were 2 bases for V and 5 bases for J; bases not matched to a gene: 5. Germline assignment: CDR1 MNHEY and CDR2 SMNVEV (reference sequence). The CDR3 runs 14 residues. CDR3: CASSLNPRGETQYF. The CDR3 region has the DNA TGTGCCAGCAGTTTAAACCCCAGGGGGGAGACCCAGTACTTC.

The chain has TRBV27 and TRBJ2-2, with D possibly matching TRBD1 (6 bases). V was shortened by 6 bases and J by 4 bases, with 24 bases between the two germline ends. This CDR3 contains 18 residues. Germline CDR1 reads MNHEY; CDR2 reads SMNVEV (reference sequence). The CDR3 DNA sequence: TGTGCCAGCAGCTTAGGGGGATGGGGTAGCAGTCTCACCGGGGAGCTGTTTTTT. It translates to CASSLGGWGSSLTGELFF.

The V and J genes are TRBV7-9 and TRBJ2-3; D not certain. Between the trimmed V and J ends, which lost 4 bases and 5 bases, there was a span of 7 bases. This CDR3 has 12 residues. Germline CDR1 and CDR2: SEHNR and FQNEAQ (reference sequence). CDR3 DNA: TGTGCCAGCAGCTCCCCCGGAGATACGCAGTATTTT. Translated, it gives CASSSPGDTQYF.

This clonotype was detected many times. The CDR3 is CSARYPTDEQFF. The CDR3 DNA reads TGCAGTGCTAGGTACCCCACAGATGAGCAGTTCTTC. The chain links TRBV20-1 to TRBJ2-1; D uncertain. The V gene's germline CDR1 is DFQATT and CDR2 SNEGSKA (reference sequence). The CDR3 is 12 amino acids. V lost 3 bases to trimming and J lost 8 bases, with 11 bases between them.

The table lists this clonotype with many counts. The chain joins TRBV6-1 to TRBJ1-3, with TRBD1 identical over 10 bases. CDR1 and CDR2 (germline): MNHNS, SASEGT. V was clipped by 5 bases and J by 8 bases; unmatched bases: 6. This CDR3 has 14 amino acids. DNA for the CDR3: TGTGCCAGCAGTTGGACAGGGGGGGAGGACACCATATATTTT. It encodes CASSWTGGEDTIYF.

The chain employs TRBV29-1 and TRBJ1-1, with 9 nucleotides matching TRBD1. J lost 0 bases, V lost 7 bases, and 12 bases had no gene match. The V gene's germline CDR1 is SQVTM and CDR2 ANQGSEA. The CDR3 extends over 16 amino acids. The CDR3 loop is CSAKQGASALNTEAFF. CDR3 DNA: TGCAGCGCTAAACAGGGGGCAAGCGCCCTGAACACTGAAGCTTTCTTT.

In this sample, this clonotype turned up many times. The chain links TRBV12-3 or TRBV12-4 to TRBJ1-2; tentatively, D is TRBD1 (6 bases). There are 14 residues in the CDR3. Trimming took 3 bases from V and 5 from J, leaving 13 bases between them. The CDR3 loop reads CASSFIGGRYGYTF. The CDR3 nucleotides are TGTGCCAGCAGTTTCATAGGGGGTCGGTATGGCTACACCTTC.